Listed below are T cell receptor beta chains from one sample, sequenced in a study of graft-versus-host responses after intestinal transplantation. These receptors lack a known antigen. The protocol was immunoSEQ multiplex PCR, while the TCRdb copy is restricted to in-frame clones and leaves out a portion. Of 75,000 to 100,000 clones in the sample, around 83% were seen once. This specimen consisted of unstimulated CD8+ T cells sorted from spleen or lymph node cells, obtained before intestinal transplant. The receptors shown here come from a human donor who received an intestinal transplant. The CDR3 runs from the conserved cysteine through the conserved F or W. A D gene is named only where the DNA matches it firmly. Clone sizes are given selectively: once, few, many, or a class where the clone is expanded.

J gene | clone size | D gene | V gene | CDR3 DNA | CDR3 protein
TRBJ1-2 | few | . | TRBV5-1 | TGCGCCAGCAGCTTAAGTGGCCGGGCTGGGGGCTACACCTTC | CASSLSGRAGGYTF
TRBJ2-7 | . | TRBD1 | TRBV5-6 | TGTGCCAGCAGCTTGTTGCCAGGGGGTTCCTACGAGCAGTACTTC | CASSLLPGGSYEQYF
TRBJ2-7 | . | . | TRBV7-2 | TGTGCCAGCAGCTTAGCGCTGGTCTACGAGCAGTACTTC | CASSLALVYEQYF
TRBJ1-5 | . | . | TRBV28 | TGTGCCAGCAGAACAAACTATCCCAGTGGTCAGCCCCAGCATTTT | CASRTNYPSGQPQHF
TRBJ2-5 | . | TRBD2 | TRBV5-6 | TGTGCCAGCATGAATCTCGGGGAAGCGGGAGTCCAAGAGACCCAGTACTTC | CASMNLGEAGVQETQYF
TRBJ1-5 | . | . | TRBV27 | TGTGCCAGCAGTGGGCTAGGCAATCAGCCCCAGCATTTT | CASSGLGNQPQHF
TRBJ2-1 | . | . | TRBV19 | TGTGCCAGTAGTATACTCCCCGGTGGAGGGGACAATGAGCAGTTCTTC | CASSILPGGGDNEQFF
TRBJ2-5 | . | TRBD2 | TRBV7-8 | TGTGCCAGCAGACGTCGGACTAGCGGGAGGAGGGCCCAAGAGACCCAGTACTTC | CASRRRTSGRRAQETQYF
TRBJ1-6 | once | . | TRBV6-5 | TGTGCCAGTTCGTACGGATATAATTCACCCCTCCACTTT | CASSYGYNSPLHF
TRBJ2-7 | . | TRBD1 | TRBV6-1 | TGTGCCAGCAGTTCGCCGGGACAGGGGACCTACGAGCAGTACTTC | CASSSPGQGTYEQYF
TRBJ1-2 | once | . | TRBV9 | TGTGCCAGCAGCGTAGGCGGTTCGGGCTACACCTTC | CASSVGGSGYTF
TRBJ2-7 | . | . | TRBV9 | TGTGCCAGCAGCGACGGACTTGCCTACGAGCAGTACTTC | CASSDGLAYEQYF
TRBJ1-1 | . | . | TRBV7-6 | TGTGCCAGCAGCTTAGGGGAGGGGGTTGATGCTTTCTTT | CASSLGEGVDAFF
TRBJ2-7 | . | . | TRBV7-9 | TGTGCCAGTACGGGGGACTACGAGCAGTACTTC | CASTGDYEQYF
TRBJ2-1 | . | TRBD2 | TRBV6-4 | TGTGCCAGCACGGCGGGAGGCACCTACAATGAGCAGTTCTTC | CASTAGGTYNEQFF
TRBJ2-1 | once | TRBD1 | TRBV5-1 | TGCGCCAGCAGTTACCTGGACAGGAACAATGAGCAGTTCTTC | CASSYLDRNNEQFF
TRBJ2-7 | . | . | TRBV9 | TGTGCCAGCAGCCCCAGTGGCACAGCCTACGAGCAGTACTTC | CASSPSGTAYEQYF
TRBJ2-1 | . | TRBD2 | TRBV28 | TGTGCCAGCAGTTTCGGACTAGCGGGAAACTACAATGAGCAGTTCTTC | CASSFGLAGNYNEQFF
TRBJ2-7 | . | . | TRBV28 | TGTGCCAGCAGCCTGTATGTCTACGAGCAGTACTTC | CASSLYVYEQYF
TRBJ1-6 | . | . | TRBV6-5 | TGTGCCAGCAGTCCCAGCTCCTATAATTCACCCCTCCACTTT | CASSPSSYNSPLHF
TRBJ2-3 | . | TRBD2 | TRBV7-6 | TGTGCCAGCAGCTTAGTAGCGGGGGGGCGAGATACGCAGTATTTT | CASSLVAGGRDTQYF
TRBJ2-1 | . | . | TRBV7-3 | TGTGCCAGCAGCTTATATTTAGTGGGGGAGCAGTTCTTC | CASSLYLVGEQFF
TRBJ2-7 | once | TRBD2 | TRBV5-1 | TGCGCCAGCAGCCCACATGGGACTAGCGGGAGCTCCTACGAGCAGTACTTC | CASSPHGTSGSSYEQYF
TRBJ2-5 | . | . | TRBV5-1 | TGCGCCAGCAGCTTGGTGGCGGAAATAGTGGGCCAAGAGACCCAGTACTTC | CASSLVAEIVGQETQYF
TRBJ1-3 | . | . | TRBV9 | TGTGCCAGCAGCGTAGATCGGGAGATCTCTGGAAACACCATATATTTT | CASSVDREISGNTIYF
TRBJ2-1 | . | TRBD2 | TRBV28 | TGTGCCAGCAACCTTCGGGGGGAGACTAGCGGGACTTACAATGAGCAGTTCTTC | CASNLRGETSGTYNEQFF
TRBJ1-1 | . | . | TRBV6-5 | TGTGCCAGCAGTTTGAGGGGCAGCCCTGAAGCTTTCTTT | CASSLRGSPEAFF
TRBJ2-2 | . | . | TRBV6-1 | TGTGCCAGCAGTGAAGTGTATGGCACCGGGGAGCTGTTTTTT | CASSEVYGTGELFF
TRBJ2-7 | . | TRBD2 | TRBV6-5 | TGTGCCAGCGAGGGCGGGAGCCACGAGCAGTACTTC | CASEGGSHEQYF
TRBJ2-5 | . | . | TRBV13 | TGTGCCAGCAGCAACCCAGGACAGCGCGGGCAAGAGACCCAGTACTTC | CASSNPGQRGQETQYF
TRBJ2-2 | . | . | TRBV4-1 | TGCGCCAGCAGCCATCCTTTCCGAACGAACACCGGGGAGCTGTTTTTT | CASSHPFRTNTGELFF
TRBJ1-1 | . | TRBD1 | TRBV6-1 | TGTGCCAGCAGTGAGAGGGACAGCATGAACACTGAAGCTTTCTTT | CASSERDSMNTEAFF
TRBJ2-5 | few | TRBD2 | TRBV27 | TGTGCCAGCAGTTGGGGTCCGGGGGAGGGACAAGAGACCCAGTACTTC | CASSWGPGEGQETQYF
TRBJ1-4 | once | . | TRBV5-1 | TGCGCCAGCAGCAACACAGGCAATAATGAAAAACTGTTTTTT | CASSNTGNNEKLFF
TRBJ2-7 | . | . | TRBV6-1 | TGTGCCAGCAGTGGGGGGCCCATGCGTGATACGGAGCAGTACTTC | CASSGGPMRDTEQYF
TRBJ2-1 | . | . | TRBV5-1 | TGCGCCAGCAGCTTGGCGCAGGGGCGCTCGTCGTTCTTC | CASSLAQGRSSFF
TRBJ1-1 | . | TRBD1 | TRBV29-1 | TGCAGCGTGACAGGGGTGGAGAACACTGAAGCTTTCTTT | CSVTGVENTEAFF
TRBJ2-3 | . | . | TRBV9 | TGTGCCAGCAGCGTAGGGCCAGAGGGCGCAGATACGCAGTATTTT | CASSVGPEGADTQYF
TRBJ2-2 | . | . | TRBV27 | TGTGCCAGCAGTTCCCCGGACCCATTCCGCGGGGAGCTGTTTTTT | CASSSPDPFRGELFF
TRBJ1-4 | few | . | TRBV6-1 | TGTGCCAGCAGTGAAGTAAGGGGCACCAATGAAAAACTGTTTTTT | CASSEVRGTNEKLFF
TRBJ2-1 | . | . | TRBV7-9 | TGTGCCAGCAGCTCCCGCGTACATGAGCAGTTCTTC | CASSSRVHEQFF
TRBJ2-7 | . | . | TRBV5-1 | TGCGCCAGCAGCTTGTGGGGTACCGAGAGCTCCTACGAGCAGTACTTC | CASSLWGTESSYEQYF
TRBJ2-3 | . | TRBD1 | TRBV14 | TGTGCCAGCAGCCGGACAGGGATCACAGATACGCAGTATTTT | CASSRTGITDTQYF
TRBJ2-5 | . | TRBD1 | TRBV5-1 | TGCGCCAGCAGCTTGGGCGACAGGGGAGAAGAGACCCAGTACTTC | CASSLGDRGEETQYF
TRBJ2-7 | . | . | TRBV11-2 | TGTGCCAGCAGCTTAGCGGACAGCGTCTACGAGCAGTACTTC | CASSLADSVYEQYF
TRBJ2-5 | . | . | TRBV5-6 | TGTGCCAGCAGCTTGATCCTGGAGGAGGAGACCCAGTACTTC | CASSLILEEETQYF
TRBJ2-3 | . | . | TRBV6-5 | TGTGCCAGCAGTCATACGGACGAGACAGATACGCAGTATTTT | CASSHTDETDTQYF
TRBJ1-4 | . | . | TRBV6-5 | TGTGCCAGCAGTGAAGTCAGGGGTGCGGAACTGTTTTTT | CASSEVRGAELFF
TRBJ2-2 | . | TRBD1 | TRBV13 | TGTGCCAGCAGGGACAGGGGCACCGGGGAGCTGTTTTTT | CASRDRGTGELFF
TRBJ2-3 | . | TRBD2 | TRBV29-1 | TGCAGCGTTGAACAGACTAGCGGGTTATTTGCAGATACGCAGTATTTT | CSVEQTSGLFADTQYF
TRBJ2-7 | . | . | TRBV27 | TGTGCCAGCAGTTTATCGCCCGCCCTCCCTAGCGCCTTCTCCTACGAGCAGTACTTC | CASSLSPALPSAFSYEQYF